Presented here are 7 T cell receptor beta chains from one specimen sequenced in a study of blood T cell repertoires in COVID-19 (dated by TCRdb to about 2020). The library was prepared using the immunoSEQ multiplex PCR assay. TCRdb retrieved this table from immuneACCESS and kept in-frame rearrangements only. Not all clones are present; in checked studies, unresolved V genes account for under half, and no reason is known for the remainder. The sample table shows around 200,000 clones, and approximately 91% are seen once. The biggest ten clones account for just over 0.7% of the sample. What was sequenced was peripheral blood. The receptors stem from a man between 40 and 49 years old with acute or convalescent COVID-19.

The genes are TRBV9 and TRBJ2-4; 7 bases fit TRBD2. V shed 4 bases and J 8 bases; nucleotides not matched to a gene: 9. Germline V gives CDR1 SGDLS, CDR2 YYNGEE. The CDR3 runs to 14 residues. The CDR3 bases are TGTGCCAGCAGCCACGGACTAGTTGGAGACATTCAGTACTTC. It is translated as CASSHGLVGDIQYF.

This clone has just a few counts. The genes are TRBV11-1 and TRBJ2-3; 7 positions match TRBD2. The CDR3 extends over 15 amino acids. With V trimmed by 4 bases and J by 2 bases, 6 bases remained unmatched. Germline V gene lookup returns CDR1 SGHAT and CDR2 FQDESV (reference sequence). CDR3 bases: TGTGCCAGCAGCTCAACGGGACTAATCACAGATACGCAGTATTTT. This sequence encodes CASSSTGLITDTQYF.

This clone showed up just once. The rearrangement joins TRBV6-5 to TRBJ1-2; 10 bases agree with TRBD1. Per germline, CDR1 MNHEY and CDR2 SVGAGI. The CDR3 runs 14 residues. With 6 bases clipped from V and 1 base from J, the junction kept 2 bases outside the gene matches. The CDR3 is CASSGTGVNYGYTF. CDR3 nucleotide sequence: TGTGCCAGCAGCGGGACAGGGGTTAACTATGGCTACACCTTC.

This chain joins TRBV19 and TRBJ1-2, with TRBD1 as a possible D gene (5 bases). CDR3 length equals 14 residues. From germline, CDR1 is LNHDA and CDR2 SQIVND (reference sequence). V was clipped by 3 bases and J by 4 bases, with 12 bases between them. Here the CDR3 reads CASSMMSGIYGYTF. In nucleotides, the CDR3 is TGTGCCAGTAGTATGATGTCAGGGATCTATGGCTACACCTTC.

The V gene is TRBV7-2, the J gene TRBJ2-7, with 12 bases identical to TRBD2. The V and J ends lost 2 bases and 5 bases, in that order; junction bases with no gene match: 4. The CDR3 is 15 amino acids. Germline loops: CDR1 SGHTA, CDR2 FQGNSA. CDR3 in amino acids: CASSLWASGGDEQYF. In DNA form, the CDR3 reads TGTGCCAGCAGCTTATGGGCTAGCGGGGGGGACGAGCAGTACTTC.

The V gene is TRBV6-5, the J gene TRBJ2-5; 7 nucleotides align to TRBD1. The V gene end was trimmed by 6 bases and the J gene end by 5 bases; junction bases not matched to a gene: 12. This CDR3 is built from 15 residues. Germline V gene lookup returns CDR1 MNHEY and CDR2 SVGAGI. The CDR3 spells CASRRSTGFGETQYF. CDR3 in DNA: TGTGCCAGCAGGCGTTCGACAGGGTTCGGGGAGACCCAGTACTTC.

This chain links TRBV7-8 with TRBJ1-2; possible D gene TRBD1, 6 bases. Germline loops: CDR1 SGHVS, CDR2 FQNEAQ. This CDR3 is built from 12 residues. The V and J ends lost 5 bases and 8 bases respectively, with 12 bases between them. CDR3 sequence (DNA): TGTGCCAGCAGCCCGCGGACAGAAGGCTACACCTTC. This encodes CASSPRTEGYTF.